This entry lists 27 T cell receptor beta chains sequenced from one sample in a study of blood T cell repertoires in COVID-19. Clones were sequenced by immunoSEQ multiplex PCR, and TCRdb holds only the in-frame ones, with some missing. The sample has more than 150,000 clones; just under 80% are singletons. The sample consisted of peripheral blood. These receptors were collected from a woman older than 75 with active or convalescent COVID-19.

The chain joins TRBV28 to TRBJ1-5, with TRBD1 identical over 9 bases. The length of the CDR3 is 17 residues. The germline V gene has CDR1 MDHEN and CDR2 SYDVKM. V shed 5 bases, J shed 2 bases, and the junction held 10 bases outside the gene matches. The CDR3 coding sequence is TGTGCCAGCAGTGTTATACCGGGACAGGGAGGCAATCAGCCCCAGCATTTT. It codes for CASSVIPGQGGNQPQHF.

The chain couples TRBV23-1 to TRBJ2-3; D not certain. TRBV23-1 is an ORF, and what it does is uncertain. V lost 0 bases and J lost 0, with 13 bases in between. This CDR3 is 17 amino acids long. The CDR3 region is CASSQSGRVSSTDTQYF. As DNA, the CDR3 is TGCGCCAGCAGTCAATCGGGCCGCGTCTCTAGCACAGATACGCAGTATTTT.

The chain couples TRBV5-4 to TRBJ1-1; tentatively, D is TRBD1 (6 bases). CDR3 size: 12 residues. V dropped 1 base and J dropped 8 bases, with 9 bases sitting between them. The germline gives CDR1 SGHNT, CDR2 YYREEE (reference sequence). The CDR3 bases are TGTGCCAGCAGCTTGCGACAGGACGAAGCTTTCTTT. Amino acids: CASSLRQDEAFF.

The V call is TRBV28, the J call TRBJ2-3, with 9 bases lining up with TRBD2. This CDR3 has 16 amino acids. V lost 7 bases to trimming and J lost 4 bases; unmatched junction nucleotides: 12. The germline CDR1 and CDR2 sequences are MDHEN and SYDVKM. The CDR3 reads CASNPPAAGGPDTQYF. CDR3 sequence (DNA): TGTGCCAGCAACCCGCCAGCGGCGGGGGGGCCAGATACGCAGTATTTT. Filled out from reference TRBV28 and TRBJ2-3, the complete variable domain reads DVKVTQSSRYLVKRTGEKVFLECVQDMDHENMFWYRQDPGLGLRLIYFSYDVKMKEKGDIPEGYSVSREKKERFSLILESASTNQTSMYLCASNPPAAGGPDTQYFGPGTRLTVL.

The rearrangement joins TRBV2 to TRBJ2-7; no reliable D call. The germline V and J ends were trimmed by 7 bases and 4 bases, with 8 bases remaining between them. In germline, CDR1 is SNHLY, CDR2 FYNNEI. The CDR3 spans 11 residues. The CDR3 here is CASKLSYEQYF. For the CDR3, the DNA is TGTGCCAGCAAACTTAGTTACGAGCAGTACTTC.

Concerning this clone: An end of the junction does not agree with germline; a read error may underlie this. The chain has TRBV15 and TRBJ2-4; tentative D call: TRBD2 (5 bases). Germline V gene sequence: CDR1 LNHNV, CDR2 YYDKDF (reference sequence). The CDR3 has 13 amino acids. Here the CDR3 reads CATSTERTIPGDF. The CDR3 DNA reads as TGTGCCACCAGCACGGAGAGGACCATCCCCGGGGACTTC.

The chain's CDR3 is CASRLGTGSNSPLHF. CDR3 sequence (DNA): TGTGCCAGCAGATTAGGGACAGGGAGTAATTCACCCCTCCACTTT. This chain uses TRBV28 with TRBJ1-6, with 9 bases matching TRBD1. The length of the CDR3 is 15 residues. Germline V CDR1 and CDR2: MDHEN, SYDVKM. Unmatched junction bases numbered 6, after V lost 6 bases and J lost 6 bases.

J is TRBJ1-1 and V is TRBV4-2; no clear D. The V gene's germline CDR1 is LGHNA and CDR2 YNFKEQ. This CDR3 is built from 14 residues. The V and J ends lost 1 base and 1 base respectively, with 7 bases between them. CDR3: CASSQVGQNTEAFF. The DNA of the CDR3 is TGTGCCAGCAGCCAAGTGGGCCAGAACACTGAAGCTTTCTTT.

The V gene is TRBV20-1, the J gene TRBJ1-2, with no clear D. Looked up from germline, CDR1 is DFQATT and CDR2 is SNEGSKA (reference sequence). This CDR3 comprises 11 residues. The V end lost 7 bases, the J end lost 2 bases, and 8 bases lay between the germline ends. The CDR3 DNA sequence: TGCAGTGAATTGCAGAACTATGGCTACACCTTC. Its protein is CSELQNYGYTF.

This clone was detected only once. The J gene is TRBJ1-2, the V gene TRBV25-1; the match to TRBD1 covers 9 bases. Per the germline V gene, CDR1 is MGHDK and CDR2 is SYGVNS. The CDR3 is made up of 13 amino acids. After removal of 4 bases from V and 8 bases from J, the junction contained 5 bases not matched to a gene. The CDR3 nucleotides are TGTGCCAGCAGTGGCCGGGACAGGGCGGGCTACACCTTC. Translating it yields CASSGRDRAGYTF.

CDR3 nucleotides: TGTGCCAGCAGCTTGGATTTTGCGGCAGGGCCCACCGGGGAGCTGTTTTTT. Encoded protein: CASSLDFAAGPTGELFF. This chain connects TRBV5-5 to TRBJ2-2, with a weak D call TRBD1 (5 bases). V was pared by 0 bases and J by 4 bases, with 16 bases between. CDR1 SGHKS and CDR2 YYEKEE come from the germline V gene (reference sequence). CDR3 length equals 17 residues.

V usage is TRBV7-9 and J usage is TRBJ2-2; 7 bases map to TRBD1. Per the germline V gene, CDR1 is SEHNR and CDR2 is FQNEAQ (reference sequence). The CDR3 runs to 14 residues. V lost 5 bases and J lost 3; bases outside the gene matches: 3. The CDR3 DNA reads TGTGCCAGCAGCCTGGGACAGTACACCGGGGAGCTGTTTTTT. This encodes CASSLGQYTGELFF.

The CDR3 is CASRVLTSEQETQYF. CDR3 nucleotides: TGTGCCAGCAGGGTACTTACCTCGGAGCAAGAGACCCAGTACTTC. The chain uses TRBV2 and TRBJ2-5; D remains ambiguous. Germline CDR1 SNHLY, CDR2 FYNNEI. The CDR3 totals 15 residues. V was cut by 6 bases and J by 2 bases, with 16 bases left in between.

The chain employs TRBV6-5 and TRBJ1-5, with D perhaps matching TRBD1 (6 bases). The germline gives CDR1 MNHEY, CDR2 SVGAGI. This CDR3 has 15 amino acids. V dropped 9 bases and J dropped 4 bases, with 19 bases sitting between them. In nucleotides, the CDR3 is TGTGCCAGTAACAGGGTTAACCTAGCAAATCAGCCCCAGCATTTT. Translation gives CASNRVNLANQPQHF.

The rearrangement uses TRBV5-1 and TRBJ1-1, with 8 positions matching TRBD1. The trim removed 0 bases at V and 1 base at J, leaving 2 bases unmatched. The germline CDR1 and CDR2 sequences are SGHRS and YFSETQ. The CDR3 runs to 15 residues. The CDR3 DNA reads as TGCGCCAGCAGCTTGGAAACAGGGGGGAACACTGAAGCTTTCTTT. Translation gives CASSLETGGNTEAFF.

The rearrangement joins TRBV5-4 to TRBJ2-3; D may be TRBD2 (6 bases). The length of the CDR3 is 16 residues. The V gene's germline CDR1 is SGHNT and CDR2 YYREEE (reference sequence). Trimming removed 4 bases from V and 1 base from J, with 16 bases in between. The CDR3 sequence: CASSRPEVAGTDTQYF. CDR3 DNA: TGTGCCAGCAGCCGTCCCGAGGTAGCGGGCACAGATACGCAGTATTTT.

The chain has TRBV10-1 and TRBJ1-3, with a tentative D call TRBD1 (5 bases). Looked up from germline, CDR1 is WNHNN and CDR2 is SYGVQD (reference sequence). CDR3 length equals 11 residues. V was trimmed by 11 bases and J by 1 base, leaving 6 bases between them. CDR3 nucleotides: TGCGCCCGGGGGTCTGGAAACACCATATATTTT. Its protein product is CARGSGNTIYF.

This clone was seen a few times. This chain uses TRBV3-1 (or the pseudogene TRBV3-2) with TRBJ2-6; TRBD2 might be the D (5 bases). V lost 4 bases to trimming and J lost 2 bases, with 15 bases between them. Germline CDR1 and CDR2: LGHDT and YNNKEL (reference sequence). This CDR3 is built from 17 residues. The CDR3 nucleotides read TGTGCCAGCAGCCCCCTAAGCGGTCTTGCTGGGGCCAACGTCCTGACTTTC. It specifies CASSPLSGLAGANVLTF.

The V gene is TRBV9, the J gene TRBJ2-5, with a possible D match to TRBD1 (7 bases). The CDR3 runs to 14 residues. V was cut by 0 bases and J by 4 bases, with 10 bases left in between. Germline V gene lookup returns CDR1 SGDLS and CDR2 YYNGEE. The CDR3 DNA reads TGTGCCAGCAGCGTAGACAGGGGAGGAGAGACCCAGTACTTC. It encodes CASSVDRGGETQYF.

V is TRBV27 and J is TRBJ1-5, with 7 bases fitting TRBD1. This CDR3 is 14 amino acids long. Germline trimming cut 2 bases from V and 2 bases from J; bases unmatched to any gene: 0. Germline-derived CDR1 and CDR2 are MNHEY and SMNVEV (reference sequence). CDR3 in amino acids: CASSLGTGNQPQHF. DNA of the CDR3: TGTGCCAGCAGTTTAGGGACAGGCAATCAGCCCCAGCATTTT.

The chain joins TRBV10-3 to TRBJ1-2, with a weak D call TRBD1 (5 bases). V shed 6 bases and J shed 2 bases, with 19 bases lying between them. The CDR3 sequence is 16 residues long. The V gene's germline CDR1 is ENHRY and CDR2 SYGVKD. For the CDR3, the DNA is TGTGCCATCAGCCGGGACTCTACTCCTACGAACTATGGCTACACCTTC. Encoded protein: CAISRDSTPTNYGYTF.

The DNA of the CDR3 is TGTGCCAGCAGCCTGACAGGGGTGGGTTCACCCCTCCACTTT. It yields the protein CASSLTGVGSPLHF. V gene TRBV5-4 combines with J gene TRBJ1-6; 8 bases align to TRBD1. V lost 4 bases and J lost 9; bases outside the gene matches: 6. CDR3 length: 14 amino acids. Germline CDR1 SGHNT, CDR2 YYREEE (reference sequence).

V and J are TRBV28 and TRBJ1-4, with D possibly being TRBD1 (6 bases). Trimming stripped 6 bases from V and 3 bases from J, with 17 bases between. This CDR3 region has 16 residues. CDR1 is MDHEN and CDR2 is SYDVKM in the germline V gene. DNA of the CDR3: TGTGCCAGCAGGGAACCTGGGGGCATACCTAATGAAAAACTGTTTTTT. Protein: CASREPGGIPNEKLFF.

This chain connects TRBV28 to TRBJ1-2, with TRBD1 identical over 8 bases. V lost 3 bases and J lost 1; bases outside the gene matches: 7. This CDR3 region has 16 residues. Germline CDR1 and CDR2: MDHEN and SYDVKM. Here the CDR3 DNA reads TGTGCCAGCAGTTTTTGGAACAGGGGGGATAACTATGGCTACACCTTC. Translation gives CASSFWNRGDNYGYTF.

This chain links TRBV6-5 with TRBJ2-5; 9 bases map to TRBD1. V was clipped by 5 bases and J by 0 bases; unmatched bases: 4. The V gene's germline CDR1 is MNHEY and CDR2 SVGAGI. This CDR3 is 15 amino acids long. CDR3 DNA sequence: TGTGCCAGCAGTCAACAGGGGGCTAACCAAGAGACCCAGTACTTC. This encodes CASSQQGANQETQYF.

The CDR3 is CASSPHSGQDAETQYF. In nucleotides, the CDR3 is TGTGCCAGCAGTCCCCACTCGGGACAGGACGCGGAGACCCAGTACTTC. The rearrangement links TRBV2 to TRBJ2-5; 8 nucleotides agree with TRBD1. The V gene's germline CDR1 is SNHLY and CDR2 FYNNEI. The CDR3 spans 16 residues. V lost 5 bases to trimming and J lost 5 bases; unmatched junction nucleotides: 13.

The chain employs TRBV5-1 and TRBJ2-2; D unclear. The CDR3 sequence is 16 residues long. The V and J ends lost 2 bases and 0 bases respectively, with 11 bases between them. The germline gives CDR1 SGHRS, CDR2 YFSETQ. The CDR3 sequence is CASSFGVGANTGELFF. Here the CDR3 DNA reads TGCGCCAGCAGCTTTGGAGTAGGCGCGAACACCGGGGAGCTGTTTTTT.